The clone carrying this TCR beta chain ranks as medium-sized. Antigen: not known. The data were taken from a study of cytomegalovirus exposure and HLA in healthy donors. Overall study results and limits: It was only CMV serostatus that was available as immune exposure information. Presence/absence analyses took donor sequencing depth as roughly uniform. Despite most TCR sequences being rare, some public TCRs occurred in many donors. Researchers reported in a later analysis that a missense DCLRE1C variant was tied to TCR beta V- and J-gene trimming.

Vbeta (60) and Jbeta (13) primers were used in the PCR. Assay used: immunoSEQ multiplex PCR; TCRdb lists only in-frame clones, some missing. In the table there are approximately 180,000 clones, 80% of which are singletons. Per the germline V gene, CDR1 is LGHNA and CDR2 is YSLEER. The CDR3 spans 16 residues. V lost 5 bases to trimming and J lost 5 bases; unmatched junction nucleotides: 12. The sequenced sample was PBMCs. The V gene is TRBV4-3, the J gene TRBJ2-5; 9 nucleotides agree with TRBD2. The receptor was derived from a man aged 30 to 45 in good health and CMV-seropositive. CDR3 in amino acids: CASSLSAAGGAETQYF. The CDR3 nucleotides are TGCGCCAGCAGCTTGTCGGCCGCGGGGGGGGCCGAGACCCAGTACTTC.